The 9 T cell receptor beta chains below were found in one sample sequenced in a study of T cells after posttransplantation cyclophosphamide. Cyclophosphamide on days +3 and +4 followed busulfan-fludarabine conditioning and a marrow graft. Some clones are missing from TCRdb's copy, which holds only in-frame ones; the method was immunoSEQ multiplex PCR. The data hold about 12,000 clones, with approximately 2% observed a single time. This sample comprised PBMCs, obtained after allogeneic stem cell transplant with posttransplant cyclophosphamide. The origin of the receptors is a male patient between 25 and 40 years old who received an allogeneic stem cell transplant from a related donor, was CMV-positive, and had no GVHD. Part of the T cell pool may stem from the graft donor.

The V call is TRBV7-6, the J call TRBJ2-7; 8 bases are a match to TRBD2. Looked up from germline, CDR1 is SGHVS and CDR2 is FNYEAQ. V lost 5 bases and J lost 3; bases outside the gene matches: 15. The CDR3 has 17 residues. CDR3 DNA sequence: TGTGCCAGCAGCCTACGAACGGGACTAGTGATAAGCTACGAGCAGTACTTC. Translated: CASSLRTGLVISYEQYF.

This clone turned up a few times. The V gene is TRBV11-2, the J gene TRBJ2-7, with 13 bases fitting TRBD2. Per germline, CDR1 SGHAT and CDR2 FQNNGV. Germline trimming cut 1 base from V and 4 bases from J; bases unmatched to any gene: 4. The CDR3 contains 16 residues. CDR3 residues: CASSLAGTSGAYEQYF. The CDR3 DNA sequence: TGTGCCAGCAGCTTAGCCGGGACTAGCGGGGCATACGAGCAGTACTTC.

This clone has more than one count but fewer than ten. The rearrangement links TRBV7-9 to TRBJ1-4; tentative D call: TRBD1 (5 bases). This CDR3 comprises 14 residues. Germline CDR1 reads SEHNR; CDR2 reads FQNEAQ (reference sequence). V shed 4 bases and J shed 4 bases, with 10 bases lying between them. The CDR3 bases are TGTGCCAGCAGCTCGGACGGACATAATGAAAAACTGTTTTTT. It translates to CASSSDGHNEKLFF.

In its sample, this clone was seen a few times. V and J are TRBV6-5 and TRBJ2-2; the match to TRBD1 covers 8 bases. The germline V gene encodes CDR1 MNHEY and CDR2 SVGAGI. J lost 3 bases, V lost 6 bases, and 6 bases had no gene match. The CDR3 contains 15 residues. CDR3 amino acids: CASRRTGRYTGELFF. In DNA form, the CDR3 reads TGTGCCAGCAGAAGGACAGGGAGGTACACCGGGGAGCTGTTTTTT.

This CDR3 reads CASSLDGAYEQYF. The CDR3 DNA is TGTGCCAGCAGTTTAGACGGAGCCTACGAGCAGTACTTC. The V and J genes are TRBV28 and TRBJ2-7; D remains unclear. Germline V gene sequence: CDR1 MDHEN, CDR2 SYDVKM. There are 13 residues in the CDR3. V was shortened by 2 bases and J by 2 bases, with 7 bases between the two germline ends.

The rearrangement uses TRBV19 and TRBJ2-1, with D tentatively TRBD1 (7 bases). Between the trimmed V and J ends, which lost 1 base and 7 bases, there was a span of 14 bases. Per germline, CDR1 LNHDA and CDR2 SQIVND (reference sequence). This CDR3 has 15 residues. CDR3 nucleotides: TGTGCCAGTAGTATAGGGTTGACAGGGAGGAATGAGCAGTTCTTC. It translates to CASSIGLTGRNEQFF.

The chain couples TRBV18 to TRBJ1-3; weak D call: TRBD1 (6 bases). CDR1 KGHSH and CDR2 LQKENI come from the germline V gene. CDR3 size: 15 residues. Trimming removed 4 bases from V and 0 bases from J, with 10 bases in between. The CDR3 nucleotides are TGTGCCAGCTCACTACAGGGAAACTCTGGAAACACCATATATTTT. Its protein is CASSLQGNSGNTIYF.

This clone has a handful of counts. The chain couples TRBV27 to TRBJ2-3, with 7 bases aligning to TRBD1. The ends lost 6 bases at V and 1 base at J; junction bases unmatched: 10. Per the germline V gene, CDR1 is MNHEY and CDR2 is SMNVEV (reference sequence). This CDR3 has 16 amino acids. The CDR3 DNA reads TGTGCCAGCAGGTCGACAGGGAATGGGCGCACAGATACGCAGTATTTT. Amino acids: CASRSTGNGRTDTQYF.

The table lists this clone with a few counts. The chain employs TRBV4-1 and TRBJ1-5; D gene ambiguous. Germline assignment: CDR1 MGHRA and CDR2 YSYEKL. This CDR3 has 14 residues. Trimming removed 0 bases from V and 4 bases from J, with 7 bases in between. The CDR3 loop is CASSQDRENQPQHF. As DNA, the CDR3 is TGCGCCAGCAGCCAAGATCGGGAGAATCAGCCCCAGCATTTT.